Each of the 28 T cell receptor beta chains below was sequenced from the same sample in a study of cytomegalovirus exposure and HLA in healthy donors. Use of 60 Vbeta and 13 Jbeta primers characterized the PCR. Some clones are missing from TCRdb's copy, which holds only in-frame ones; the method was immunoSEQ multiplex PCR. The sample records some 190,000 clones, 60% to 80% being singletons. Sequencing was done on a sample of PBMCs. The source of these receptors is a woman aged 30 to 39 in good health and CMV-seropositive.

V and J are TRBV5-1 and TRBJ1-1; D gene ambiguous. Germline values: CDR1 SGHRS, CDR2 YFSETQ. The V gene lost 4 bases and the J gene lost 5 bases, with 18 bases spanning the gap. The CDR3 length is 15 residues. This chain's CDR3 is CASSPSGGVETEAFF. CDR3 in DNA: TGCGCCAGCAGCCCAAGTGGCGGTGTGGAAACTGAAGCTTTCTTT.

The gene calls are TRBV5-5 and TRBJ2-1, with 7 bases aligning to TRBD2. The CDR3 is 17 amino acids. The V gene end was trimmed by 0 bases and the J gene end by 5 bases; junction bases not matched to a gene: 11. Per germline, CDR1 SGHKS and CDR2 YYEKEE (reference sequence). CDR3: CASSLAGLVKIDNEQFF. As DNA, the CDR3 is TGTGCCAGCAGCTTGGCAGGACTAGTCAAAATAGACAATGAGCAGTTCTTC.

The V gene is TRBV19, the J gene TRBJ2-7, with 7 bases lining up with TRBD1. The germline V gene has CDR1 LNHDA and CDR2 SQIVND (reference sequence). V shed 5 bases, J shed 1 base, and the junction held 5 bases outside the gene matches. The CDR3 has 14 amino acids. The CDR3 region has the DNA TGTGCCAGTAGTCCCGGGACAGTATCCTACGAGCAGTACTTC. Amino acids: CASSPGTVSYEQYF.

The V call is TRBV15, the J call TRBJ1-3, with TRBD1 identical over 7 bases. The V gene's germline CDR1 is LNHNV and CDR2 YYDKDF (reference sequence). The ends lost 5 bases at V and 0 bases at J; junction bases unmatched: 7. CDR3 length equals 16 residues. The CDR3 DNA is TGTGCCACCAGCGGGGGACAGCCGCACTCTGGAAACACCATATATTTT. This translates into CATSGGQPHSGNTIYF. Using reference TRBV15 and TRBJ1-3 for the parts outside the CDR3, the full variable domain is DAMVIQNPRYQVTQFGKPVTLSCSQTLNHNVMYWYQQKSSQAPKLLFHYYDKDFNNEADTPDNFQSRRPNTSFCFLDIRSPGLGDTAMYLCATSGGQPHSGNTIYFGEGSWLTVV.

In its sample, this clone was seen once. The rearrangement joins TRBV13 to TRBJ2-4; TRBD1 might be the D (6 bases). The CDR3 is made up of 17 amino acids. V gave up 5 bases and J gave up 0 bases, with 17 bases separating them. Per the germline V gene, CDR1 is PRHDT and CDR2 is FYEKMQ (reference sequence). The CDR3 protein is CASSSQTGRLAKNIQYF. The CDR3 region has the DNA TGTGCCAGCAGCAGTCAAACAGGGAGACTAGCCAAAAACATTCAGTACTTC.

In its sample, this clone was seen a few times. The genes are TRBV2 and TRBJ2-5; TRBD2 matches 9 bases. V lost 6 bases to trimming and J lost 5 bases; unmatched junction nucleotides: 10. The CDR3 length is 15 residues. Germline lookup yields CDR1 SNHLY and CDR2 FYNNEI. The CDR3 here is CASRGAGTSSETQYF. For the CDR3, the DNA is TGTGCCAGCAGGGGGGCCGGGACTAGCAGTGAGACCCAGTACTTC.

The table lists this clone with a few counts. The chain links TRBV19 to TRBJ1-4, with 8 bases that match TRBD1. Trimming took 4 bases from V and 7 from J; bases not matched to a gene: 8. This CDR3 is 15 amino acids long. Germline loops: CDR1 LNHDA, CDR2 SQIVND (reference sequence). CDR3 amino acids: CASSKAGTGGEKLFF. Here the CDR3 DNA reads TGTGCCAGTAGTAAAGCCGGGACAGGTGGTGAAAAACTGTTTTTT.

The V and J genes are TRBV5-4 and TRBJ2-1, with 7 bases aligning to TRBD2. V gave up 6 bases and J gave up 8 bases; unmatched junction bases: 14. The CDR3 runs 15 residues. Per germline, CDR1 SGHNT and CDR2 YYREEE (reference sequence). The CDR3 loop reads CASILRGRGGDEQFF. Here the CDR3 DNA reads TGTGCCAGCATCCTCCGAGGCCGGGGAGGGGATGAGCAGTTCTTC. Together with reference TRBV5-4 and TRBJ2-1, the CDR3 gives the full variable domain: ETGVTQSPTHLIKTRGQQVTLRCSSQSGHNTVSWYQQALGQGPQFIFQYYREEENGRGNFPPRFSGLQFPNYSSELNVNALELDDSALYLCASILRGRGGDEQFFGPGTRLTVL.

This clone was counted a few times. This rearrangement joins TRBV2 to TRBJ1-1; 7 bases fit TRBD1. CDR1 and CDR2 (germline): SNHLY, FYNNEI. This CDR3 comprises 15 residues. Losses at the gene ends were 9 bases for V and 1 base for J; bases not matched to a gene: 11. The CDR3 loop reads CARGSVTGKNTEAFF. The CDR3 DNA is TGTGCCAGGGGTAGCGTGACAGGGAAGAACACTGAAGCTTTCTTT.

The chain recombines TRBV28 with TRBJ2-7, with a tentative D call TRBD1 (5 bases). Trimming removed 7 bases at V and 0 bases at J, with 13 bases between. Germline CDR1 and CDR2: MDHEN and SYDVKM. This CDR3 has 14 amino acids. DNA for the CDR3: TGTGCCAGCAATCCGCGTGGGGCCTCCTACGAGCAGTACTTC. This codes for CASNPRGASYEQYF.

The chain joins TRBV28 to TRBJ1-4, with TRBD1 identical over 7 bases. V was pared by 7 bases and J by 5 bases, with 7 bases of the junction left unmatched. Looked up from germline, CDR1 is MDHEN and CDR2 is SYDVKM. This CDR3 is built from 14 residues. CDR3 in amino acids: CASTIWGQNEKLFF. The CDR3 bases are TGTGCCAGCACTATATGGGGACAGAATGAAAAACTGTTTTTT.

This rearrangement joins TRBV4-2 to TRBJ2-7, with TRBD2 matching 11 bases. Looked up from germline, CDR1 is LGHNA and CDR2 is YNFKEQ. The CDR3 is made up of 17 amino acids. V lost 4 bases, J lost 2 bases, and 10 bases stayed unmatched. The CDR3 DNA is TGTGCCAGCAGCCTCGTTCTTGGGACTAGCGGTACCTACGAGCAGTACTTC. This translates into CASSLVLGTSGTYEQYF.

DNA of the CDR3: TGTGCCAGTAGGGCGAAAGGGGGCAATGAGCAGTTCTTC. Translated, it gives CASRAKGGNEQFF. The chain employs TRBV19 and TRBJ2-1; perhaps TRBD1 as D (6 bases). CDR3 length: 13 residues. Trimming removed 6 bases at V and 6 bases at J, with 12 bases between. The germline gives CDR1 LNHDA, CDR2 SQIVND (reference sequence).

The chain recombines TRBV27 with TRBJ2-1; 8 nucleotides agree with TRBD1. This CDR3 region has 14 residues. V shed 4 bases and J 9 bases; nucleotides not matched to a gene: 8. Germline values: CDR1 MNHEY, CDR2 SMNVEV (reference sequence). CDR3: CASSSRQGRPEQFF. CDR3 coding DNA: TGTGCCAGCAGTTCCAGACAGGGGAGGCCTGAGCAGTTCTTC.

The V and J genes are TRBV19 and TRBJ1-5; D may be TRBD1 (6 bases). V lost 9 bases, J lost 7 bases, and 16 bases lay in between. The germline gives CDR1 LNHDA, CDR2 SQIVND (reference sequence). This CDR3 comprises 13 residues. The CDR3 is CASGGGPGQPQHF. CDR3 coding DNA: TGTGCCAGCGGGGGGGGGCCGGGGCAGCCCCAGCATTTT.

The CDR3 region is CASSGWTSVGPDTQYF. The CDR3 DNA is TGTGCCAGCAGCGGGTGGACTAGCGTTGGTCCAGATACGCAGTATTTT. This sequence joins TRBV7-6 and TRBJ2-3; 9 bases fit TRBD2. The V segment lost 5 bases and the J segment 4 bases; nucleotides outside the gene matches: 10. Germline lookup yields CDR1 SGHVS and CDR2 FNYEAQ. The CDR3 has 16 amino acids.

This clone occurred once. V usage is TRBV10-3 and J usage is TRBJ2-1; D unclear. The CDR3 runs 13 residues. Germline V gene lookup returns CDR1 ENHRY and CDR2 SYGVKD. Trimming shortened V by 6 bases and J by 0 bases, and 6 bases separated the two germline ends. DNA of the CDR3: TGTGCCATCAGGGCGGACTCCTACAATGAGCAGTTCTTC. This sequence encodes CAIRADSYNEQFF.

CDR3 region: CASRVTGAPNYGYTF. DNA of the CDR3: TGTGCCAGCAGAGTTACAGGGGCCCCGAACTATGGCTACACCTTC. The V call is TRBV6-1, the J call TRBJ1-2, with TRBD1 identical over 7 bases. CDR3 length equals 15 residues. Germline V gene data show CDR1 as MNHNS and CDR2 as SASEGT. The V segment lost 6 bases and the J segment 2 bases; nucleotides outside the gene matches: 9.

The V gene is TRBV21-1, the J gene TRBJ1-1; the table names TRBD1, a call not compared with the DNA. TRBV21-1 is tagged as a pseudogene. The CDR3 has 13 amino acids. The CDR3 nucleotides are TGTGCCAGCAGCAGGGGACAGGGGGCTGAAGCTTTCTTT. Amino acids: CASSRGQGAEAFF.

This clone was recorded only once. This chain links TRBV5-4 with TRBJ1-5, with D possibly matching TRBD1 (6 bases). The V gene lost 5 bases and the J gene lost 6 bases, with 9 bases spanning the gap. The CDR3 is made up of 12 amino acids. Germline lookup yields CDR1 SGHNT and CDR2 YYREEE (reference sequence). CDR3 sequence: CASRGGLQPQHF. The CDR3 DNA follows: TGTGCCAGCAGGGGGGGGCTTCAGCCCCAGCATTTT. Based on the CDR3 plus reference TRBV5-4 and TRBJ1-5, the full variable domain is ETGVTQSPTHLIKTRGQQVTLRCSSQSGHNTVSWYQQALGQGPQFIFQYYREEENGRGNFPPRFSGLQFPNYSSELNVNALELDDSALYLCASRGGLQPQHFGDGTRLSIL.

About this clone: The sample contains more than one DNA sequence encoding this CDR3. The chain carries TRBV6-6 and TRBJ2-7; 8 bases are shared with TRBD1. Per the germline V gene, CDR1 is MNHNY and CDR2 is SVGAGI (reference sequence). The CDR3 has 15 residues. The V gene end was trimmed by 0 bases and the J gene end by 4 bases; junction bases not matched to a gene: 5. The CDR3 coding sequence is TGTGCCAGCAGTTACTCAGCAGGGGGCAGTTACGAGCAGTACTTC. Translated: CASSYSAGGSYEQYF.

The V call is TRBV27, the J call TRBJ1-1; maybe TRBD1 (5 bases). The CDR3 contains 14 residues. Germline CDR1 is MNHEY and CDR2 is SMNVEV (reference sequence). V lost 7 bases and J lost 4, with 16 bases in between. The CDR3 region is CASTPFQGSTEAFF. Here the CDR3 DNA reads TGTGCCAGCACGCCATTTCAGGGTTCCACTGAAGCTTTCTTT.

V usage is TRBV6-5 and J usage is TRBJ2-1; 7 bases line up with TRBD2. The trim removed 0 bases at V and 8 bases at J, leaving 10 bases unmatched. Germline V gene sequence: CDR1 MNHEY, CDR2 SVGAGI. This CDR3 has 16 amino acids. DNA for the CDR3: TGTGCCAGCAGTTACTCCCCTGCGGGAGACACGCATGAGCAGTTCTTC. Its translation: CASSYSPAGDTHEQFF.

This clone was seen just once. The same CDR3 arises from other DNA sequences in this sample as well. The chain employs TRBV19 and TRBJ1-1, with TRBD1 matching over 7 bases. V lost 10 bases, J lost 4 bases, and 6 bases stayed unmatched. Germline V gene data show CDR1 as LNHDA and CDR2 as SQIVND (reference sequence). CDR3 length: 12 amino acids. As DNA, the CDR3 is TGTGCCACCGTACAGGGGTCCACTGAAGCTTTCTTT. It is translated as CATVQGSTEAFF.

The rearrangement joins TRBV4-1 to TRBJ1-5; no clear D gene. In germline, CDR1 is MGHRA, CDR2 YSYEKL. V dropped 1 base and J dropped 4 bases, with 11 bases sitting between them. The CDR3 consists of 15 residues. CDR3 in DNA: TGCGCCAGCAGCCAAGTGTCGTCACAAAATCAGCCCCAGCATTTT. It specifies CASSQVSSQNQPQHF.

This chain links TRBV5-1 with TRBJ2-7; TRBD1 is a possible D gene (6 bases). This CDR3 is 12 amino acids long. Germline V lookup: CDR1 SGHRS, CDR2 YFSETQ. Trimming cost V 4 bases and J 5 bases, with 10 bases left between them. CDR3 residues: CASSLTGNEQYF. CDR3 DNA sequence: TGCGCCAGCAGCCTTACAGGGAACGAGCAGTACTTC.

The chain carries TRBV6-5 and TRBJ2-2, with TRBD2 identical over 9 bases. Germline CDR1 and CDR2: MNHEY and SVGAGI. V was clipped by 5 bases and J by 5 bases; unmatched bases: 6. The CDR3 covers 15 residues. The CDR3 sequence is CASSTGGLATGELFF. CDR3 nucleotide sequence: TGTGCCAGCAGTACCGGTGGACTAGCGACCGGGGAGCTGTTTTTT.

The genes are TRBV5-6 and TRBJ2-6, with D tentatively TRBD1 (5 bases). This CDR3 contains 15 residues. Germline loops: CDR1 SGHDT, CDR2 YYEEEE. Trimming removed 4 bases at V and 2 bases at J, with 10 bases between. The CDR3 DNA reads TGTGCCAGCAGCACGAAGGGGACTGGGGCCAACGTCCTGACTTTC. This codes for CASSTKGTGANVLTF.